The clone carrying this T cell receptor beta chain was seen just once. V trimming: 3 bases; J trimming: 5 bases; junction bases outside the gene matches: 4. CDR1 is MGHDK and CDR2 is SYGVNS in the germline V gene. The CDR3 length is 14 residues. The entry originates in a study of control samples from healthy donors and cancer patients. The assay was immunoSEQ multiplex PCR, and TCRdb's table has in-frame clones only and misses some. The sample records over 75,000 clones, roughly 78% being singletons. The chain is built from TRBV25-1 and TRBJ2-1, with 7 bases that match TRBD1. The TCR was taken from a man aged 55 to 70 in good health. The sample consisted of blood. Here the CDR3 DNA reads TGTGCCAGCAGTGAGACAGGGAAGCACAATGAGCAGTTCTTC. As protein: CASSETGKHNEQFF.